The TCR beta chain under discussion was sequenced for a study of blood T cell repertoires in COVID-19. On the study more broadly: PBMCs, B-cell-depleted T cells, or T cells were the source of the cDNA or gDNA that made up the material.

Original data processing: For nucleated cells, counts were estimated from reference gene primer amplification. Measured with immunoSEQ multiplex PCR; TCRdb has only the in-frame clones, and not every one. V, J and clone size reflect that table, while D and trimming were determined from the DNA. The sample contains about 260,000 clones, 88% of which appear only once. V lost 5 bases, J lost 6 bases, and 4 bases stayed unmatched. Germline CDR1 is SEHNR and CDR2 is FQNEAQ (reference sequence). The CDR3 totals 15 residues. The sequence came from a man in his 60s who had recovered from COVID-19. Sequencing was carried out using peripheral blood. The chain has TRBV7-9 and TRBJ2-1; TRBD2 matches 13 bases. Here the CDR3 DNA reads TGTGCCAGCAGCCAGACTAGCGGGGGGCGCAATGAGCAGTTCTTC. Translated, it gives CASSQTSGGRNEQFF.